One and the same sample provided the 26 T cell receptor beta chains below, sequenced in a study of cytomegalovirus exposure and HLA in healthy donors. 60 Vbeta and 13 Jbeta primers were used in PCR. The protocol was immunoSEQ multiplex PCR, while the TCRdb copy is restricted to in-frame clones and leaves out a portion. The sample shows around 37,000 clones, approximately 80% of them seen only once. Sequencing used PBMCs. The receptors stem from a woman between 18 and 30 years old in good health and CMV-seropositive.

This rearrangement joins TRBV28 to TRBJ1-3, with D perhaps matching TRBD1 (6 bases). V shed 5 bases and J shed 0 bases, with 17 bases lying between them. The CDR3 runs to 17 residues. Germline CDR1 reads MDHEN; CDR2 reads SYDVKM. In DNA, the CDR3 is TGTGCCAGCAGTCCCCGGACAGAACTGAGCTCTGGAAACACCATATATTTT. Its protein product is CASSPRTELSSGNTIYF.

The chain joins TRBV27 to TRBJ2-1, with TRBD1 matching 7 bases. The CDR3 sequence is 16 residues long. J lost 0 bases, V lost 2 bases, and 4 bases had no gene match. CDR1 is MNHEY, CDR2 SMNVEV, per germline (reference sequence). CDR3 nucleotide sequence: TGTGCCAGCAGTTTACATCCAGGGGGCTCCTACAATGAGCAGTTCTTC. Translating gives CASSLHPGGSYNEQFF.

Regarding this clone: The sample contains more than one DNA sequence encoding this CDR3. The genes are TRBV15 and TRBJ2-5; 12 bases fit TRBD2. The CDR3 runs to 15 residues. The V segment lost 5 bases and the J segment 3 bases; nucleotides outside the gene matches: 4. Per the germline V gene, CDR1 is LNHNV and CDR2 is YYDKDF (reference sequence). DNA of the CDR3: TGTGCCACCAGCGGGCCTAGCGGGGGGGAAGAGACCCAGTACTTC. It translates to CATSGPSGGEETQYF.

The J gene is TRBJ2-2, the V gene TRBV27, with TRBD2 as a possible D gene (5 bases). Germline values: CDR1 MNHEY, CDR2 SMNVEV (reference sequence). Trimming stripped 6 bases from V and 4 bases from J, with 6 bases between. CDR3 size: 12 residues. The CDR3 DNA sequence: TGTGCCAGCAGGGACTTCACCGGGGAGCTGTTTTTT. Translating it yields CASRDFTGELFF.

The chain joins TRBV5-6 to TRBJ2-7; TRBD2 might be the D (6 bases). CDR1 and CDR2 from the germline V gene are SGHDT and YYEEEE. V was trimmed by 1 base and J by 2 bases, leaving 13 bases between them. The CDR3 totals 15 residues. The CDR3 loop reads CASSLWGRGTYEQYF. The CDR3 DNA follows: TGTGCCAGCAGCTTGTGGGGACGGGGGACCTACGAGCAGTACTTC.

The V call is TRBV29-1, the J call TRBJ1-3; D is perhaps TRBD1 (5 bases). Trimming pared 4 bases from V and 9 bases from J, leaving 16 bases between. Per the germline V gene, CDR1 is SQVTM and CDR2 is ANQGSEA. The CDR3 sequence is 13 residues long. This CDR3 reads CSVVFGGAGTIYF. The CDR3 region has the DNA TGCAGCGTTGTATTCGGCGGGGCGGGCACCATATATTTT.

The chain links TRBV7-6 to TRBJ2-2, with D maybe TRBD1 (6 bases). Trimming cost V 5 bases and J 0 bases, with 10 bases left between them. The CDR3 length is 15 residues. Germline V CDR1 and CDR2: SGHVS, FNYEAQ. In DNA form, the CDR3 reads TGTGCCAGCAGCCAGAGGGGGACGAACACCGGGGAGCTGTTTTTT. Its translation is CASSQRGTNTGELFF. Looking up the rest from reference TRBV7-6 and TRBJ2-2 gives the full variable domain: GAGVSQSPRYKVTKRGQDVALRCDPISGHVSLYWYRQALGQGPEFLTYFNYEAQQDKSGLPNDRFSAERPEGSISTLTIQRTEQRDSAMYRCASSQRGTNTGELFFGEGSRLTVL.

The chain joins TRBV7-2 to TRBJ1-4, with a weak D call TRBD1 (6 bases). Germline-derived CDR1 and CDR2 are SGHTA and FQGNSA. Trimming cost V 5 bases and J 2 bases, with 18 bases left between them. The CDR3 length is 17 residues. The DNA for the CDR3 is TGTGCCAGCAGCCTAGACCACAGGGCTGCGACTAATGAAAAACTGTTTTTT. Translating gives CASSLDHRAATNEKLFF.

The rearrangement links TRBV7-9 to TRBJ1-2; perhaps TRBD1 as D (5 bases). V lost 5 bases and J lost 5, with 27 bases in between. CDR1 SEHNR and CDR2 FQNEAQ come from the germline V gene (reference sequence). The CDR3 totals 18 residues. This CDR3 is CASSAPEATGAPSYGYTF. The CDR3 DNA is TGTGCCAGCAGCGCCCCAGAGGCCACAGGTGCCCCTTCTTATGGCTACACCTTC.

This clone was observed a few times. The chain employs TRBV7-8 and TRBJ1-2; D remains ambiguous. The CDR3 consists of 17 residues. Per the germline V gene, CDR1 is SGHVS and CDR2 is FQNEAQ. V was shortened by 3 bases and J by 5 bases, with 22 bases between the two germline ends. Here the CDR3 DNA reads TGTGCCAGCAGCTTTAGGCGGGCTGATCCTCTCCTTTATGGCTACACCTTC. Its protein is CASSFRRADPLLYGYTF.

This chain connects TRBV4-3 to TRBJ2-1; D gene ambiguous. The CDR3 has 15 amino acids. Germline values: CDR1 LGHNA, CDR2 YSLEER. Trimming stripped 1 base from V and 2 bases from J, with 9 bases between. CDR3 DNA: TGCGCCAGCAGCCAAGCTAGGCAAACCTACAATGAGCAGTTCTTC. Encoded protein: CASSQARQTYNEQFF.

The chain recombines TRBV7-9 with TRBJ1-1, with no clear D. Per the germline V gene, CDR1 is SEHNR and CDR2 is FQNEAQ (reference sequence). V lost 3 bases, J lost 1 base, and 6 bases lay in between. This CDR3 has 13 amino acids. The DNA for the CDR3 is TGTGCCAGCAGCTTCGACTGGAACACTGAAGCTTTCTTT. Translated, it gives CASSFDWNTEAFF. Full variable domain (missing parts from reference TRBV7-9 and TRBJ1-1): DTGVSQNPRHKITKRGQNVTFRCDPISEHNRLYWYRQTLGQGPEFLTYFQNEAQLEKSRLLSDRFSAERPKGSFSTLEIQRTEQGDSAMYLCASSFDWNTEAFFGQGTRLTVV.

V usage is TRBV7-9 and J usage is TRBJ2-3, with 15 bases aligning to TRBD2. CDR1 SEHNR and CDR2 FQNEAQ come from the germline V gene (reference sequence). The CDR3 spans 17 residues. V lost 5 bases and J lost 3; bases outside the gene matches: 6. This CDR3 reads CASSAGTSGGSTDTQYF. In DNA, the CDR3 is TGTGCCAGCAGCGCCGGGACTAGCGGGGGGAGTACAGATACGCAGTATTTT.

The J gene is TRBJ2-5, the V gene TRBV13; 8 nucleotides agree with TRBD2. CDR3 size: 16 residues. V lost 3 bases to trimming and J lost 5 bases; unmatched junction nucleotides: 11. Germline V gene lookup returns CDR1 PRHDT and CDR2 FYEKMQ (reference sequence). The CDR3 loop reads CASSFFPSGLGETQYF. The CDR3 DNA reads TGTGCCAGCAGCTTTTTTCCTAGCGGGCTGGGGGAGACCCAGTACTTC.

This clone has more than one count but fewer than ten. V usage is TRBV2 and J usage is TRBJ2-5; tentatively, D is TRBD2 (7 bases). The CDR3 spans 13 residues. V shed 11 bases and J shed 2 bases, with 15 bases lying between them. Looked up from germline, CDR1 is SNHLY and CDR2 is FYNNEI. The CDR3 region is CALGGLVQETQYF. CDR3 coding DNA: TGTGCCCTGGGGGGGCTAGTTCAAGAGACCCAGTACTTC.

Written as DNA, the CDR3 is TGTGCCAGCAGGACTAGCAGCGAGACCCAGTACTTC. It specifies CASRTSSETQYF. The V call is TRBV6-1, the J call TRBJ2-5; 7 bases match TRBD2. V lost 6 bases and J lost 5; bases outside the gene matches: 3. The length of the CDR3 is 12 residues. Germline CDR1 MNHNS, CDR2 SASEGT.

V and J are TRBV30 and TRBJ2-5, with 11 bases fitting TRBD2. The V gene's germline CDR1 is GTSNPN and CDR2 SVGIG (reference sequence). This CDR3 region has 14 residues. V trimming: 4 bases; J trimming: 3 bases; junction bases outside the gene matches: 4. The CDR3 spells CAWNRGLAEETQYF. Here the CDR3 DNA reads TGTGCCTGGAATCGGGGACTAGCGGAAGAGACCCAGTACTTC.

The table lists this clone with a few counts. The chain recombines TRBV28 with TRBJ2-6, with D hard to call. This CDR3 region has 12 residues. Trimming removed 7 bases at V and 2 bases at J, with 3 bases between. Per the germline V gene, CDR1 is MDHEN and CDR2 is SYDVKM. In DNA, the CDR3 is TGTGCCAGCACGGCTGGGGCCAACGTCCTGACTTTC. Translation gives CASTAGANVLTF.

The genes are TRBV30 and TRBJ2-7; 8 positions match TRBD2. The CDR3 runs to 14 residues. The trim removed 0 bases at V and 0 bases at J, leaving 1 base unmatched. The germline CDR1 and CDR2 sequences are GTSNPN and SVGIG (reference sequence). DNA for the CDR3: TGTGCCTGGAGTGTTAGCGGGGTCTCCTACGAGCAGTACTTC. This gives the protein CAWSVSGVSYEQYF.

V and J are TRBV15 and TRBJ2-7; D is uncertain. The CDR3 covers 14 residues. Germline values: CDR1 LNHNV, CDR2 YYDKDF (reference sequence). Trimming shortened V by 1 base and J by 2 bases, and 9 bases separated the two germline ends. For the CDR3, the DNA is TGTGCCACCAGCAGAGTAGAGGCGACCTACGAGCAGTACTTC. This encodes CATSRVEATYEQYF.

This sequence joins TRBV2 and TRBJ1-5, with D possibly being TRBD1 (5 bases). V gave up 8 bases and J gave up 2 bases, with 19 bases separating them. This CDR3 region has 16 residues. CDR1 SNHLY and CDR2 FYNNEI come from the germline V gene. CDR3 region: CASGPFGGVGNQPQHF. In nucleotides, the CDR3 is TGTGCCAGCGGGCCGTTTGGGGGGGTGGGCAATCAGCCCCAGCATTTT.

The chain recombines TRBV7-2 with TRBJ2-6; 9 bases line up with TRBD2. The CDR3 has 18 residues. CDR1 SGHTA and CDR2 FQGNSA come from the germline V gene. J gave up 4 bases and V 5 bases, and 12 bases lay outside the gene matches. CDR3 region: CASSPRRGGLSGANVLTF. CDR3 sequence (DNA): TGTGCCAGCAGCCCCCGGCGGGGGGGTCTGTCCGGGGCCAACGTCCTGACTTTC.

The chain joins TRBV9 to TRBJ2-2; TRBD2 matches at 12 bases. V trimming: 0 bases; J trimming: 9 bases; junction bases outside the gene matches: 6. Germline V gene data show CDR1 as SGDLS and CDR2 as YYNGEE. The CDR3 loop spans 16 amino acids. The CDR3 DNA is TGTGCCAGCAGCGTAGACCCTAGCGGGGGGGTGCGGGAGCTGTTTTTT. Residues: CASSVDPSGGVRELFF.

The chain employs TRBV23-1 and TRBJ2-2; the match to TRBD1 covers 7 bases. TRBV23-1 is noted as an ORF with a role that remains uncertain. Trimming at V came to 4 bases and at J to 5 bases, leaving 7 bases not matched to a gene. This CDR3 contains 15 residues. DNA for the CDR3: TGCGCCAGCAGTCCTGGGACAGACCAGACCGGGGAGCTGTTTTTT. It is translated as CASSPGTDQTGELFF.

This chain links TRBV27 with TRBJ2-5, with 15 bases matching TRBD2. The J call may be wrong; the DNA end is better matched by TRBJ2-7. In germline, CDR1 is MNHEY, CDR2 SMNVEV (reference sequence). The CDR3 runs to 17 residues. Written as DNA, the CDR3 is TGTGCCAGCAGTTTTCGGACTAGCGGGAGGGACTCCTACGAGCAGTACTTC. Translated, it gives CASSFRTSGRDSYEQYF.

V and J are TRBV19 and TRBJ2-2, with a possible D match to TRBD2 (5 bases). Germline V lookup: CDR1 LNHDA, CDR2 SQIVND (reference sequence). The CDR3 has 14 residues. With 3 bases removed from V and 7 bases from J, the gap between germline ends came to 12 bases. CDR3 coding DNA: TGTGCCAGTAGTATGTTGAGGGTAGGCGGGGAGCTGTTTTTT. It is translated as CASSMLRVGGELFF. The full variable domain, its missing parts supplied by reference TRBV19 and TRBJ2-2, is DGGITQSPKYLFRKEGQNVTLSCEQNLNHDAMYWYRQDPGQGLRLIYYSQIVNDFQKGDIAEGYSVSREKKESFPLTVTSAQKNPTAFYLCASSMLRVGGELFFGEGSRLTVL.